The 26 T cell receptor beta chains below come from one sample, sequenced in a study of T-cell reconstitution after alpha-beta-depleted transplantation in children. A library of TCRbeta sequences, prepared with unique molecular identifiers, was generated. MiXCR, run by TCRdb on the PCR reads, gives a single entry per CDR3 protein. The table has around 960,000 distinct CDR3 sequences, about 29% seen once. The source material was PBMCs, mostly from graft donor cells, sampled 360 days after TCRalphabeta/CD19-depleted stem cell transplant. These receptors were taken from a boy under two years old who had a stem cell transplant for SCID, so the T cells may come from the graft donor.

This clonotype was counted between two and nine times. V and J are TRBV12-3 or TRBV12-4 and TRBJ2-7; 9 nucleotides match TRBD2. With V trimmed by 8 bases and J by 2 bases, 10 bases remained unmatched. CDR3 length: 15 residues. This chain's CDR3 is CASCRSGGPTYEQYF. The DNA of the CDR3 is TGTGCCAGCTGTAGGAGCGGGGGGCCTACCTACGAGCAGTACTTC.

The chain combines TRBV15 with TRBJ2-5; possible D gene TRBD2, 6 bases. V lost 1 base and J 0 bases, leaving 6 bases between the germline ends. The germline gives CDR1 LNHNV, CDR2 YYDKDF (reference sequence). CDR3 size: 14 residues. The CDR3 sequence: CATSRGGDQETQYF. For the CDR3, the DNA is TGTGCCACCAGCAGAGGCGGGGACCAAGAGACCCAGTACTTC.

The chain is built from TRBV2 and TRBJ2-5; D remains ambiguous. Germline V lookup: CDR1 SNHLY, CDR2 FYNNEI. With 2 bases removed from V and 3 bases from J, the gap between germline ends came to 13 bases. The CDR3 runs 15 residues. The CDR3 DNA reads as TGTGCCAGCAGTGAAAGGTACTACAGAGAAGAGACCCAGTACTTC. Amino acid sequence: CASSERYYREETQYF. Full variable domain (remainder filled in from reference TRBV2 and TRBJ2-5): EPEVTQTPSHQVTQMGQEVILRCVPISNHLYFYWYRQILGQKVEFLVSFYNNEISEKSEIFDDQFSVERPDGSNFTLKIRSTKLEDSAMYFCASSERYYREETQYFGPGTRLLVL.

This clonotype was recorded only once. The chain couples TRBV20-1 to TRBJ1-1; 8 bases agree with TRBD1. The CDR3 contains 14 residues. J was trimmed by 9 bases and V by 2 bases; bases with no gene match: 11. The germline gives CDR1 DFQATT, CDR2 SNEGSKA (reference sequence). As DNA, the CDR3 is TGCAGTGCTAGATGGGGGGAGACAGGGGTCAAAGCTTTCTTT. This sequence encodes CSARWGETGVKAFF.

This chain uses TRBV18 with TRBJ2-1; 7 positions match TRBD1. Germline V gene lookup returns CDR1 KGHSH and CDR2 LQKENI. The ends lost 5 bases at V and 6 bases at J; junction bases unmatched: 10. This CDR3 has 15 residues. The CDR3 bases are TGTGCCAGCTCAAGGACAGGTGGAACTTTCAATGAGCAGTTCTTC. Translation gives CASSRTGGTFNEQFF.

This sequence joins TRBV20-1 and TRBJ1-3; D is unresolved. The CDR3 totals 12 residues. V dropped 2 bases and J dropped 7 bases, with 9 bases sitting between them. Germline-derived CDR1 and CDR2 are DFQATT and SNEGSKA (reference sequence). CDR3 DNA: TGCAGTGCTAGACCCAACCGGAACACCATATATTTT. It codes for CSARPNRNTIYF.

The V gene is TRBV20-1, the J gene TRBJ2-3, with TRBD2 matching 14 bases. The germline gives CDR1 DFQATT, CDR2 SNEGSKA (reference sequence). V lost 2 bases to trimming and J lost 4 bases; unmatched junction nucleotides: 5. This CDR3 is 16 amino acids long. DNA for the CDR3: TGCAGTGCTAGACTACGGACTAGCGGGGGGTCAGATACGCAGTATTTT. This encodes CSARLRTSGGSDTQYF.

This clonotype was observed a handful of times. The chain has TRBV2 and TRBJ2-5; D may be TRBD1 (6 bases). The ends were cut back, 6 bases at V and 4 bases at J, with 18 bases in the middle. The germline gives CDR1 SNHLY, CDR2 FYNNEI. This CDR3 spans 15 amino acids. The CDR3 is CASSGLNRDRETQYF. In DNA form, the CDR3 reads TGTGCCAGCAGCGGACTTAACAGGGATCGAGAGACCCAGTACTTC.

The J gene is TRBJ2-3, the V gene TRBV24-1; 8 bases map to TRBD1. Germline V gene sequence: CDR1 KGHDR, CDR2 SFDVKD. The CDR3 is 15 residues long. Germline trimming cut 7 bases from V and 1 base from J; bases unmatched to any gene: 6. The CDR3 DNA reads TGTGCCACCAGCGCAGGGGGCCGGGGCACAGATACGCAGTATTTT. Protein sequence: CATSAGGRGTDTQYF.

This clonotype was seen at least ten times. The rearrangement links TRBV4-2 to TRBJ2-2, with 7 bases matching TRBD1. The CDR3 loop spans 15 amino acids. The junction had 6 bases not matched to a gene; V was cut back by 7 bases and J by 1 base. Looked up from germline, CDR1 is LGHNA and CDR2 is YNFKEQ. The CDR3 protein is CASTPRQGNTGELFF. DNA for the CDR3: TGTGCCAGCACCCCTCGACAGGGGAACACCGGGGAGCTGTTTTTT.

This clonotype came up a few times. The chain recombines TRBV6-1 with TRBJ2-7; either TRBD1 or TRBD2 may fit D (6 bases each). CDR3 length: 14 residues. Trimming removed 6 bases from V and 2 bases from J, with 14 bases in between. CDR1 MNHNS and CDR2 SASEGT come from the germline V gene. The CDR3 is CASSPRGLPYEQYF. Here the CDR3 DNA reads TGTGCCAGCAGCCCACGGGGGCTTCCCTACGAGCAGTACTTC.

The rearrangement uses TRBV5-1 and TRBJ2-1, with 8 bases that match TRBD2. J lost 7 bases, V lost 6 bases, and 9 bases had no gene match. CDR1 and CDR2 from the germline V gene are SGHRS and YFSETQ. The length of the CDR3 is 14 residues. Here the CDR3 DNA reads TGCGCCAGCACGGCGGTAGCGGGGTTAAATGAGCAGTTCTTC. Translating gives CASTAVAGLNEQFF. Using reference TRBV5-1 and TRBJ2-1 for the parts outside the CDR3, the full variable domain is KAGVTQTPRYLIKTRGQQVTLSCSPISGHRSVSWYQQTPGQGLQFLFEYFSETQRNKGNFPGRFSGRQFSNSRSEMNVSTLELGDSALYLCASTAVAGLNEQFFGPGTRLTVL.

The chain is built from TRBV4-2 and TRBJ2-1; 9 nucleotides align to TRBD2. CDR3 length: 16 residues. Per the germline V gene, CDR1 is LGHNA and CDR2 is YNFKEQ. V shed 0 bases and J 8 bases; nucleotides not matched to a gene: 8. Here the CDR3 DNA reads TGTGCCAGCAGCCAAGAAAGGGGACTAGCACAATATGAGCAGTTCTTC. Amino acid sequence: CASSQERGLAQYEQFF.

This clonotype was detected a few times. The V and J genes are TRBV6-1 and TRBJ2-3; 10 bases fit TRBD2. The CDR3 extends over 16 amino acids. CDR1 is MNHNS and CDR2 is SASEGT in the germline V gene. After removal of 6 bases from V and 0 bases from J, the junction contained 6 bases not matched to a gene. The CDR3 nucleotides are TGTGCCAGCAGGACCCGTAGCGGGGGGAGCACAGATACGCAGTATTTT. Protein: CASRTRSGGSTDTQYF.

This clonotype occurred a few times. CDR3 coding DNA: TGCGCCAGCAGCGGAGGGGACAGGGTCGCGACAGATACGCAGTATTTT. Translated, it gives CASSGGDRVATDTQYF. The chain carries TRBV5-1 and TRBJ2-3; 9 bases are a match to TRBD1. Germline loops: CDR1 SGHRS, CDR2 YFSETQ. The CDR3 loop spans 16 amino acids. Trimming removed 4 bases from V and 3 bases from J; junction bases left unmatched: 9.

For the CDR3, the DNA is TGCAGTGTCCTAGGGGGGGGCTCTGGAAACACCATATATTTT. Its protein is CSVLGGGSGNTIYF. V usage is TRBV20-1 and J usage is TRBJ1-3, with D possibly matching TRBD1 (6 bases). The germline CDR1 and CDR2 sequences are DFQATT and SNEGSKA (reference sequence). CDR3 length equals 14 residues. Trimming took 7 bases from V and 0 from J, leaving 13 bases between them.

This sequence joins TRBV9 and TRBJ2-5, with D possibly being TRBD1 (6 bases). The CDR3 loop spans 15 amino acids. The germline V and J ends were trimmed by 4 bases and 1 base, with 14 bases remaining between them. Per germline, CDR1 SGDLS and CDR2 YYNGEE. The CDR3 DNA follows: TGTGCCAGCAGCCGCCGAGGACAGATCCAAGAGACCCAGTACTTC. Amino acid sequence: CASSRRGQIQETQYF.

This sequence joins TRBV20-1 and TRBJ1-1, with D possibly matching TRBD1 (5 bases). V was pared by 6 bases and J by 0 bases, with 11 bases between. Germline V gene data show CDR1 as DFQATT and CDR2 as SNEGSKA (reference sequence). The CDR3 sequence is 13 residues long. The CDR3 nucleotides read TGCAGTGCAAAAATGGGGGTGAACACTGAAGCTTTCTTT. Translation gives CSAKMGVNTEAFF.

The chain joins TRBV28 to TRBJ2-7, with 7 positions matching TRBD1. Germline loops: CDR1 MDHEN, CDR2 SYDVKM. The CDR3 sequence is 14 residues long. J gave up 4 bases and V 5 bases, and 8 bases lay outside the gene matches. The CDR3 DNA follows: TGTGCCAGCAGTCAACAGGGGTTGTGGTACGAGCAGTACTTC. Translation: CASSQQGLWYEQYF.

V usage is TRBV7-8 and J usage is TRBJ2-1, with D possibly being TRBD1 or TRBD2 (5 bases each). Trimming took off 4 bases at V and 4 bases at J, with 11 bases between the two ends. Germline V lookup: CDR1 SGHVS, CDR2 FQNEAQ. CDR3 size: 14 residues. The CDR3 nucleotides read TGTGCCAGCAGCTCCCGGGGCTTATACAATGAGCAGTTCTTC. Amino acid sequence: CASSSRGLYNEQFF.

In its sample, this clonotype was seen a few times. This sequence joins TRBV7-9 and TRBJ1-1, with 10 bases that match TRBD1. The CDR3 spans 16 residues. Germline V gives CDR1 SEHNR, CDR2 FQNEAQ (reference sequence). V was pared by 6 bases and J by 4 bases, with 11 bases of the junction left unmatched. The CDR3: CASSPIPRTGGTEAFF. CDR3 nucleotides: TGTGCCAGCAGTCCGATCCCTCGGACAGGGGGCACTGAAGCTTTCTTT.

There are a few counts of this clonotype. The chain is built from TRBV11-3 and TRBJ2-1; D could derive from TRBD1 or TRBD2 (5 bases each). Deletions cut 2 bases from V and 6 bases from J, with 14 bases between. This CDR3 contains 15 residues. CDR1 is SGHNT, CDR2 YENEEA, per germline. The CDR3 region has the DNA TGTGCCAGCAGCTTAACTCGGGACGACGGCAATGAGCAGTTCTTC. Translation: CASSLTRDDGNEQFF.

Details on this clonotype: Sequence at one end of the junction differs from germline and may be a read error. The V gene is TRBV5-1, the J gene TRBJ2-3, with 11 bases fitting TRBD2. The CDR3 has 18 residues. Germline loops: CDR1 SGHRS, CDR2 YFSETQ. In DNA, the CDR3 is TGCGCCAGCAGCTTGGAGCCGGGACTAGCGGTGGGTGGAGATACGCGGTATTTT. It translates to CASSLEPGLAVGGDTRYF. Combining the CDR3 with reference TRBV5-1 and TRBJ2-3 gives the whole variable domain KAGVTQTPRYLIKTRGQQVTLSCSPISGHRSVSWYQQTPGQGLQFLFEYFSETQRNKGNFPGRFSGRQFSNSRSEMNVSTLELGDSALYLCASSLEPGLAVGGDTRYFGPGTRLTVL.

V and J are TRBV6-2 or TRBV6-3 and TRBJ2-1; D ambiguous. V dropped 2 bases and J dropped 0 bases, with 8 bases sitting between them. Germline V CDR1 and CDR2: MNHEY, SVGEGT. The CDR3 has 15 residues. CDR3 sequence: CASSYEHISYNEQFF. The CDR3 DNA is TGTGCCAGCAGTTACGAGCATATCTCCTACAATGAGCAGTTCTTC.

The rearrangement links TRBV5-1 to TRBJ2-3, with D maybe TRBD2 (5 bases). Germline loops: CDR1 SGHRS, CDR2 YFSETQ. V lost 7 bases and J 2 bases, leaving 14 bases between the germline ends. The CDR3 length is 14 residues. The CDR3 loop is CASSRDPPTDTQYF. CDR3 coding DNA: TGCGCCAGCTCCCGGGATCCACCCACAGATACGCAGTATTTT. The complete variable domain, with remaining parts taken from reference TRBV5-1 and TRBJ2-3, reads KAGVTQTPRYLIKTRGQQVTLSCSPISGHRSVSWYQQTPGQGLQFLFEYFSETQRNKGNFPGRFSGRQFSNSRSEMNVSTLELGDSALYLCASSRDPPTDTQYFGPGTRLTVL.

This chain links TRBV10-3 with TRBJ1-3; no clear D. The V end was cut by 8 bases, the J end by 0 bases, with 8 bases between. The CDR3 spans 13 residues. Germline CDR1 reads ENHRY; CDR2 reads SYGVKD. For the CDR3, the DNA is TGTGCCATCCTGAGTCACTCTGGAAACACCATATATTTT. Its protein is CAILSHSGNTIYF.